This T cell receptor (beta chain) was observed in a study of OX40 agonist ivuxolimab in advanced cancers. Whole-study context: Ivuxolimab is a fully human IgG2 antibody that activates OX40 (CD134). Findings and limits, study-wide: At 0.1 to 3.0 mg/kg and by week 6, clonal expansion occurred in CD4+ and CD8+ blood T cells.

Any history of autoimmune disease or systemic immunosuppression disqualified patients. This clone was found once. The antigen is not known. CDR1 and CDR2 (germline): SQVTM, ANQGSEA. Trimming removed 7 bases from V and 7 bases from J, with 8 bases in between. The CDR3 covers 10 residues. The data were produced by immunoSEQ multiplex PCR, yet TCRdb's version contains in-frame clones alone and is incomplete. The table shows approximately 62,000 clones, with 80% to 90% occurring only once. The sequenced sample was CD4+ or CD8+ T cells sorted from blood, obtained in a trial of the OX40 agonist ivuxolimab. This TCR was recovered from an adult with an advanced solid tumor such as melanoma, head and neck, liver or kidney cancer. The gene calls are TRBV29-1 and TRBJ2-1; no definite D call. This CDR3 reads CSGRVNEQFF. The CDR3 region has the DNA TGCAGCGGCAGAGTGAATGAGCAGTTCTTC.